This TCR beta chain was recorded in a study of blood T cell repertoires in COVID-19. Overall study: COVID-19 samples from acute and convalescent phases originated in the United States, Italy and Spain. From T cells, B-cell-depleted T cells, or PBMCs came the material, which was cDNA or gDNA.

The CDR3 spans 17 residues. V was clipped by 6 bases and J by 0 bases, with 18 bases between them. Looked up from germline, CDR1 is SNHLY and CDR2 is FYNNEI. Authors' data handling: How many nucleated cells were present was estimated from reference gene primer amplification. Here immunoSEQ multiplex PCR was the method, and the copy in TCRdb shows in-frame clones only, minus some. V, J and clone size are taken as reported in that table, and D and trimming were inferred from the DNA itself. The table includes some 76,000 clones, about nine tenths detected once. Sequencing was performed on peripheral blood. The chain uses TRBV2 and TRBJ1-3; D perhaps matches TRBD1 (6 bases). The sequence came from a woman between 18 and 29 years old with acute or convalescent COVID-19. The CDR3 sequence is CASSPLNRALSGNTIYF. CDR3 DNA sequence: TGTGCCAGCAGCCCGTTAAACAGGGCACTCTCTGGAAACACCATATATTTT.